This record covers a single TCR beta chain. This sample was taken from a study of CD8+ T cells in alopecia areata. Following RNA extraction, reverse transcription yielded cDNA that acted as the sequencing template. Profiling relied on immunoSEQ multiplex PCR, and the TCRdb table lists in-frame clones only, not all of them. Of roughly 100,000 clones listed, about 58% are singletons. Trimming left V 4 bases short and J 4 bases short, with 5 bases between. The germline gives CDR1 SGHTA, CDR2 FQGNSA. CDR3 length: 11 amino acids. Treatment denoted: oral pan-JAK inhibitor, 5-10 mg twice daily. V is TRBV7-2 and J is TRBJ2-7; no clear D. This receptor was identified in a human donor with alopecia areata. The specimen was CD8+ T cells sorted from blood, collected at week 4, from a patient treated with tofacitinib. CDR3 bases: TGTGCCAGCAGCTGGGGATACGAGCAGTACTTC. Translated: CASSWGYEQYF.